Here is one T cell receptor beta chain with its context. The antigen remains undetermined. Germline V gene sequence: CDR1 MNHNS, CDR2 SASEGT. This CDR3 region has 15 residues. The data belong to a study of T cells expressing NK-cell markers. Study as a whole: Investigators obtained TCR beta repertoires from sorted CD3+CD56+NKG2C+, CD3+CD56+NKG2C- and CD3+CD56-NKG2C+ T cells. There were seven HCMV-seropositive donors and one seronegative donor among the eight sequenced.

UMIs accompanied the 5'RACE template switching by which TCR beta cDNA was made. Reanalyzing the 5' RACE reads, TCRdb keeps one entry per CDR3 protein, without DNA. This repertoire includes about 400,000 distinct CDR3 sequences. Study-level points and caveats: About 1.0-8% of CD8+ T cells in more than five donors belonged to dominant NKG2C+ clonotypes.

The chain is built from TRBV6-1 and TRBJ2-2; TCRdb returns TRBD1, unconfirmable since there is no DNA. The receptor was isolated from a woman aged 50 to 65 in good health. Sequenced: blood T cells: a sorted CD56 or NKG2C T cell subset, CD4+ or CD8+ T cells, or bulk PBMC T cells (not recorded which). The CDR3 sequence: CASSPGARVTGELFF.